The rows below give T cell receptor beta chains drawn from one sample of a study of T cell changes during pregnancy in multiple sclerosis. The assay was immunoSEQ multiplex PCR, and TCRdb's table has in-frame clones only and misses some. The data hold approximately 72,000 clones, with around nine tenths observed a single time. The sample consisted of peripheral blood, taken in the first trimester of pregnancy. The receptors were sampled from a female donor in good health, enrolled as a control in a pregnancy study. The CDR3 runs from the conserved cysteine through the conserved F or W. Each record gives: V gene, J gene, clone size, D gene, CDR3 protein, CDR3 DNA. A D gene is named only where the DNA matches it firmly. Expanded clones get a size class; other rows say once, few or many, or leave the size out.

TRBV9	TRBJ1-2	-	TRBD1	CASSVEDRGYGYTF	TGTGCCAGCAGCGTAGAGGACAGGGGTTATGGCTACACCTTC
TRBV6-1	TRBJ2-7	-	TRBD1	CASSRGQGYEQYF	TGTGCCAGCAGTAGAGGACAGGGCTACGAGCAGTACTTC
TRBV10-1	TRBJ2-2	-	-	CASSEEPTGELFF	TGCGCCAGCAGTGAGGAGCCCACCGGGGAGCTGTTTTTT
TRBV7-2	TRBJ2-7	-	-	CASSLKGGVYEQYF	TGTGCCAGCAGCTTAAAGGGAGGAGTGTACGAGCAGTACTTC
TRBV18	TRBJ1-1	-	TRBD1	CASSLRQGNTEAFF	TGTGCCAGCTCACTACGACAGGGGAACACTGAAGCTTTCTTT
TRBV11-2	TRBJ2-1	-	TRBD1	CASSLILGQGGMDEQFF	TGTGCCAGCAGCCTAATCCTGGGACAGGGTGGAATGGATGAGCAGTTCTTC
TRBV5-6	TRBJ1-4	-	-	CASSRGGDRATNEKLFF	TGTGCCAGCAGCAGGGGGGGGGATCGAGCAACTAATGAAAAACTGTTTTTT
TRBV6-5	TRBJ2-7	-	-	CASSRGSRGEQYF	TGTGCCAGCAGCCGCGGGTCCCGGGGCGAGCAGTACTTC
TRBV11-2	TRBJ1-2	-	-	CASSQGTTGGYTF	TGTGCCAGCAGTCAGGGGACGACGGGTGGCTACACCTTC
TRBV4-2	TRBJ2-3	-	-	CASSRVPQGAGADTQYF	TGTGCCAGCAGCCGCGTCCCACAGGGCGCAGGTGCGGATACGCAGTATTTT
TRBV27	TRBJ2-2	-	TRBD2	CASSLTSGSSGELFF	TGTGCCAGCAGTTTGACTAGCGGGAGCTCCGGGGAGCTGTTTTTT
TRBV5-4	TRBJ1-1	-	-	CASRNQAEAFF	TGTGCCAGCAGAAATCAGGCTGAAGCTTTCTTT
TRBV2	TRBJ2-7	-	-	CASSPARVYEQYF	TGTGCCAGCAGTCCTGCCAGGGTATACGAGCAGTACTTC
TRBV29-1	TRBJ1-3	once	TRBD1	CSETGGSGNTIYF	TGCAGCGAAACAGGGGGCTCTGGAAACACCATATATTTT
TRBV28	TRBJ2-5	-	-	CASSPVGTRMKETQYF	TGTGCCAGCAGTCCAGTGGGGACAAGGATGAAAGAGACCCAGTACTTC
TRBV7-9	TRBJ2-1	-	TRBD1	CASSANPPGGANNEQFF	TGTGCCAGCAGCGCTAACCCACCAGGGGGCGCGAACAATGAGCAGTTCTTC
TRBV2	TRBJ2-7	-	-	CASSEAGLIQYF	TGTGCCAGCAGTGAAGCAGGACTAATACAGTACTTC
TRBV2	TRBJ2-7	-	-	CASSIKDSKVSYEQYF	TGTGCCAGCAGCATTAAGGACAGCAAGGTCTCCTACGAGCAGTACTTC
TRBV29-1	TRBJ2-7	-	TRBD1	CSGGQGDEQYF	TGCAGCGGAGGACAGGGGGACGAGCAGTACTTC
TRBV5-1	TRBJ1-4	-	-	CAGGEPNEKLFF	TGCGCCGGGGGGGAACCTAATGAAAAACTGTTTTTT
TRBV6-5	TRBJ2-5	-	-	CASSYKQGHETQYF	TGTGCCAGCAGTTATAAACAGGGTCACGAGACCCAGTACTTC
TRBV4-2	TRBJ1-1	few	-	CASSQDLRLRNTEAFF	TGTGCCAGCAGCCAAGATTTGCGGCTAAGGAACACTGAAGCTTTCTTT
TRBV6-5	TRBJ2-7	-	-	CASSYRGSPPYEQYF	TGTGCCAGCAGTTACCGGGGGAGTCCCCCCTACGAGCAGTACTTC
TRBV7-9	TRBJ1-1	-	-	CASSPYTGKGGEAFF	TGTGCCAGCAGCCCCTATACAGGGAAAGGAGGAGAAGCTTTCTTT
TRBV5-6	TRBJ1-5	-	TRBD1	CASSFGTGVDNQPQHF	TGTGCCAGCAGCTTCGGGACAGGGGTAGACAATCAGCCCCAGCATTTT
TRBV28	TRBJ1-5	-	-	CASSSSGAGQPQHF	TGTGCCAGCAGTTCGTCAGGGGCCGGTCAGCCCCAGCATTTT
TRBV14	TRBJ2-7	-	-	CASSQGQGDEQYF	TGTGCCAGCAGCCAAGGGCAGGGCGACGAGCAGTACTTC
TRBV6-5	TRBJ2-7	once	-	CASSYSTQGYEQYF	TGTGCCAGCAGTTACTCGACACAGGGCTACGAGCAGTACTTC
TRBV5-1	TRBJ2-3	-	-	CASSLAGSTDTQYF	TGCGCCAGCAGCTTGGCCGGGTCGACAGATACGCAGTATTTT
TRBV29-1	TRBJ1-1	-	TRBD1	CSAGQGANTEAFF	TGCAGCGCAGGACAGGGGGCAAACACTGAAGCTTTCTTT
TRBV30	TRBJ1-4	-	-	CAWDRRGRGGPATNEKLFF	TGTGCCTGGGACCGGCGAGGAAGGGGGGGGCCTGCAACTAATGAAAAACTGTTTTTT
TRBV5-1	TRBJ1-1	-	-	CASSHMSVAETEAFF	TGCGCCAGCAGCCACATGTCCGTAGCCGAGACTGAAGCTTTCTTT
TRBV16	TRBJ1-4	-	-	CASSYSGVKLFF	TGTGCCAGCAGCTATTCAGGTGTAAAACTGTTTTTT
TRBV18	TRBJ1-2	-	TRBD1	CASSSTDRTYGYTF	TGTGCCAGCTCATCAACGGACAGGACCTATGGCTACACCTTC
TRBV27	TRBJ1-3	-	TRBD1	CASSSSGGGNTIYF	TGTGCCAGCAGTTCCTCAGGGGGGGGAAACACCATATATTTT
TRBV5-6	TRBJ2-1	once	TRBD2	CASSLGLPGGNEQFF	TGTGCCAGCAGCTTGGGACTCCCGGGAGGGAATGAGCAGTTCTTC
TRBV6-6	TRBJ2-1	-	TRBD2	CASTDGTSGPYNEQFF	TGTGCCAGCACCGACGGGACTAGCGGACCCTACAATGAGCAGTTCTTC
TRBV7-9	TRBJ1-3	-	-	CASSLGTGYSGNTIYF	TGTGCCAGCAGCTTGGGTACAGGGTATTCTGGAAACACCATATATTTT
TRBV6-1	TRBJ2-7	-	-	CASSEAGLPTYEQYF	TGTGCCAGCAGTGAAGCCGGACTACCCACCTACGAGCAGTACTTC
TRBV7-9	TRBJ2-2	-	TRBD2	CASSQGLAGVVGTGELFF	TGTGCCAGCAGCCAGGGACTAGCGGGAGTGGTGGGCACCGGGGAGCTGTTTTTT
TRBV19	TRBJ2-7	-	TRBD2	CASSIDRGGLVGEQYF	TGTGCCAGTAGTATAGATCGCGGGGGTTTGGTGGGCGAGCAGTACTTC